This record covers a single T cell receptor beta chain. Its antigen is undetermined. CDR1 LNHNV and CDR2 YYDKDF come from the germline V gene (reference sequence). V was clipped by 5 bases and J by 7 bases; unmatched bases: 12. The CDR3 loop spans 15 amino acids. This sample stems from a study of T-cell reconstitution after alpha-beta-depleted transplantation in children. Study observations and caveats: T cells produced anew were the main source of T-cell counts and diversity one year after transplant. There were reportedly several hundred expanded graft clones from which alpha-beta T cells came about two months after transplant. The origin of high day-60 TCRbeta diversity in some patients lay in surviving recipient T cells and thymic progenitors.

Unique molecular identifiers were incorporated into the prepared TCRbeta library. Each CDR3 protein gets one entry after TCRdb re-called the PCR reads with MiXCR. The data show 500,000 to 750,000 distinct CDR3 sequences, roughly a quarter seen once. The V gene is TRBV15, the J gene TRBJ2-5; 8 bases are a match to TRBD1. The sequencing here drew on PBMCs, taken before TCRalphabeta/CD19-depleted stem cell transplant. This clonotype was sampled from a boy in the first two years of life with Wiskott-Aldrich syndrome, due to receive a stem cell transplant. Here the CDR3 DNA reads TGTGCCACCAGCGGTTCCGGACAGGGTGTTTTGACCCAGTACTTC. Its translation: CATSGSGQGVLTQYF.